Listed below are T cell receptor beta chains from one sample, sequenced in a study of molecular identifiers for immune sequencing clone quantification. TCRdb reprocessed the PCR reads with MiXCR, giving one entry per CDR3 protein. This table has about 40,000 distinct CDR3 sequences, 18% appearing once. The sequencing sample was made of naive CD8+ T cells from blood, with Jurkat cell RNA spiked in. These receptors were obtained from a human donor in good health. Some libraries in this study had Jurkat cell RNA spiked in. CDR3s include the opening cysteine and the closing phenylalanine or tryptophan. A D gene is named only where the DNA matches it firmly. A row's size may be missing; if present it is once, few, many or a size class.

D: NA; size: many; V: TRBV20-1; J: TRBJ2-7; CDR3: CSAPEFRRNEQYF; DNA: TGCAGTGCTCCGGAGTTCCGCCGGAACGAGCAGTACTTC
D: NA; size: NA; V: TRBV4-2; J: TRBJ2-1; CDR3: CASSQDSRDGWRNEQFF; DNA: TGTGCCAGCAGCCAAGATTCGCGGGACGGGTGGAGAAATGAGCAGTTCTTC
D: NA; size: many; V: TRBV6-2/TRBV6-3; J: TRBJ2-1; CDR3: CASSYSGFHEQFF; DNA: TGTGCCAGCAGTTACTCCGGGTTTCATGAGCAGTTCTTC
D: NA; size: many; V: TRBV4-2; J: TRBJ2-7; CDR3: CASSQEGYEQYF; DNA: TGTGCCAGCAGCCAAGAAGGATACGAGCAGTACTTC
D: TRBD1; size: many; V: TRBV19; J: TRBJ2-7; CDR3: CASKPADRGTYEQYF; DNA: TGTGCCAGTAAACCCGCGGACAGGGGTACCTACGAGCAGTACTTC
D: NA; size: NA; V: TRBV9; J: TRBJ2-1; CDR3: CASSAETYNEQFF; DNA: TGTGCCAGCAGCGCGGAAACTTACAATGAGCAGTTCTTC
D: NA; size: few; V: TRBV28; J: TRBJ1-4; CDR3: CASSFWGKLFF; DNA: TGTGCCAGCAGTTTCTGGGGAAAACTGTTTTTT
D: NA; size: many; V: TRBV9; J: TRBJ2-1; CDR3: CASSVAWASNEQFF; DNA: TGTGCCAGCAGCGTAGCTTGGGCTAGCAATGAGCAGTTCTTC
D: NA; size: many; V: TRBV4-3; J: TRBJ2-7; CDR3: CASSQTRDAGHEQYF; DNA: TGCGCCAGCAGCCAAACCAGGGACGCGGGCCACGAGCAGTACTTC
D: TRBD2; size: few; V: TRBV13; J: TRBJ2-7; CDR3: CASSQTPSGRAYEQYF; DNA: TGTGCCAGCAGCCAAACGCCTAGCGGGAGAGCCTACGAGCAGTACTTC
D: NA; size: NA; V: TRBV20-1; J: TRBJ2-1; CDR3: CSAEVIAENWGQFF; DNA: TGCAGTGCGGAGGTAATAGCGGAAAACTGGGGGCAGTTCTTC
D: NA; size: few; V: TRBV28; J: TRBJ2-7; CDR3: CGVGYEQYF; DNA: TGTGGGGTGGGTTACGAGCAGTACTTC
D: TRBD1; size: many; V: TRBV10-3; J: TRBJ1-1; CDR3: CATETGRDTEAFF; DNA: TGTGCCACGGAGACAGGGCGGGACACTGAAGCTTTCTTT
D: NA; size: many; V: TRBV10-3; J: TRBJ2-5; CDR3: CAISEGGRREETQYF; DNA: TGTGCCATCAGTGAAGGAGGGAGAAGGGAAGAGACCCAGTACTTC
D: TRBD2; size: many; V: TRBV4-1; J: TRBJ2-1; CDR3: CASNQGVGRAIEQFF; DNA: TGCGCCAGCAACCAAGGAGTCGGGAGGGCCATTGAGCAGTTCTTC
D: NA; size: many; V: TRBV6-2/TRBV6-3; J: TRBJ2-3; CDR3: CASTDLGADTQYF; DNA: TGTGCCAGCACGGACCTAGGGGCGGATACGCAGTATTTT
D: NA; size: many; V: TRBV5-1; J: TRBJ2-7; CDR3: CASSLTEAYEQYF; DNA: TGCGCCAGCAGCTTGACTGAAGCCTACGAGCAGTACTTC
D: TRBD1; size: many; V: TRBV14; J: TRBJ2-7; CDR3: CASSQGWNRQGPYEQYF; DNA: TGTGCCAGCAGCCAAGGTTGGAATAGACAGGGTCCCTACGAGCAGTACTTC
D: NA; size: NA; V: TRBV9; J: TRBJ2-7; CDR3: CASSVSGGMAYEQYF; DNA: TGTGCCAGCAGCGTGTCAGGGGGGATGGCCTACGAGCAGTACTTC
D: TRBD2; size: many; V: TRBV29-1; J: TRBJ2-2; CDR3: CSARLAETNTGELFF; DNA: TGCAGCGCCCGACTAGCGGAGACGAACACCGGGGAGCTGTTTTTT
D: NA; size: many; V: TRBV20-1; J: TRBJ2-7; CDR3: CSAVDPYTPYEQYF; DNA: TGCAGTGCAGTCGATCCTTATACCCCCTACGAGCAGTACTTC
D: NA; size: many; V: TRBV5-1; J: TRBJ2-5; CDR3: CASSFLETDQETQYF; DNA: TGCGCCAGCAGCTTTCTAGAGACAGATCAAGAGACCCAGTACTTC
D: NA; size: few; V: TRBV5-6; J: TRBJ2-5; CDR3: CASSLEVTFMEPQYF; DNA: TGTGCCAGCAGCTTGGAGGTTACGTTTATGGAGCCCCAGTACTTC
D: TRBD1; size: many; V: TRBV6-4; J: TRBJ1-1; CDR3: CASRDTGVTEAFF; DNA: TGTGCCAGCAGGGACACAGGGGTCACTGAAGCTTTCTTT
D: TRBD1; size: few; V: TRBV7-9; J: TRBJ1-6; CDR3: CASRNYPGGTSPLHF; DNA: TGTGCCAGCAGAAACTACCCAGGGGGCACTTCACCCCTCCACTTT
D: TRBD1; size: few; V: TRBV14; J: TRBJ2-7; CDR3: CASSQTDRGPQYF; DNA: TGTGCCAGCAGCCAAACGGACAGGGGGCCACAGTACTTC
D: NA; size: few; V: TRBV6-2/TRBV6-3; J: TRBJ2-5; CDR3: CASRSQGGRETQYF; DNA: TGTGCCAGCAGGTCACAGGGAGGGCGAGAGACCCAGTACTTC
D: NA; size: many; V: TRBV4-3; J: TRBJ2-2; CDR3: CASSQFTGELFF; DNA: TGCGCCAGCAGCCAATTCACCGGGGAGCTGTTTTTT
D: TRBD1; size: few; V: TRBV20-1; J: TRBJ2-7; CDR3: CSARTGQGDYEQYF; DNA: TGCAGTGCTAGGACGGGACAGGGGGATTACGAGCAGTACTTC
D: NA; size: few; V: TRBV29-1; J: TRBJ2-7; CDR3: CSALTESSYEQYF; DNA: TGCAGCGCCCTGACAGAGAGCTCCTACGAGCAGTACTTC
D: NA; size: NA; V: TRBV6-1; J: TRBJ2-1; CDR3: CASSEWPGPYNEQFF; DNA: TGTGCCAGCAGTGAATGGCCAGGCCCCTACAATGAGCAGTTCTTC
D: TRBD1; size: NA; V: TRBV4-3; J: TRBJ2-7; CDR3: CASSQEGGDRGPYEQYF; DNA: TGCGCCAGCAGCCAAGAAGGGGGGGACAGGGGGCCCTACGAGCAGTACTTC
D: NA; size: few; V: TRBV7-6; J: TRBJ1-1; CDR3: CASSYAGGEAFF; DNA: TGTGCCAGCAGCTATGCGGGGGGTGAAGCTTTCTTT
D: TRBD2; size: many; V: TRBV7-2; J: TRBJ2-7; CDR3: CASSFLAGGSYEQYF; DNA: TGTGCCAGCAGCTTCCTAGCGGGAGGGTCCTACGAGCAGTACTTC